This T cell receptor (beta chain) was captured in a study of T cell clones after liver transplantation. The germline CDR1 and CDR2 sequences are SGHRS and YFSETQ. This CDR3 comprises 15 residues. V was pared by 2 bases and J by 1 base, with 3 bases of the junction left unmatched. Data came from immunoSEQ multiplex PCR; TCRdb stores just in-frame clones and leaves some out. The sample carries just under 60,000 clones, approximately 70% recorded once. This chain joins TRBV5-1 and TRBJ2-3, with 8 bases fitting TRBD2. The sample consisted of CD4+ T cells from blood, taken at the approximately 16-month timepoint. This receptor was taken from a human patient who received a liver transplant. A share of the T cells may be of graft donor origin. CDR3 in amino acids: CASSLGLAGTDTQYF. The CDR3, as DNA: TGCGCCAGCAGCTTAGGACTAGCTGGCACAGATACGCAGTATTTT.